This T cell receptor beta chain was sequenced during a study of cytomegalovirus exposure and HLA in healthy donors. Background on the study: Most genotyped donors, roughly 83% of more than 300, had Caucasian-associated genetic ancestry.

This PCR relied on a set of 60 Vbeta primers and 13 Jbeta primers. Some clones are missing from TCRdb's copy, which holds only in-frame ones; the method was immunoSEQ multiplex PCR. The data hold roughly 49,000 clones, with more than 60% observed a single time. The CDR3 has 14 residues. Germline V gene sequence: CDR1 MDHEN, CDR2 SYDVKM. V was cut by 8 bases and J by 4 bases, with 12 bases left in between. Each donor was nominally healthy when sampled (though unrecorded immune exposures were likely). With regard to this clone: Its specificity is unknown.

Findings and caveats of the study: Roughly even sequencing depth across donors was the assumption behind the presence/absence analyses. In a later analysis, TCR beta V- and J-gene trimming was associated with a missense DCLRE1C variant.

The source of this sequence is a woman aged 40 to 50 in good health and CMV-seropositive. The chain uses TRBV28 and TRBJ1-6; D is uncertain. The sequencing input was PBMCs. This CDR3 reads CASRLSSYNSPLHF. CDR3 DNA: TGTGCCAGCCGACTCAGCAGTTATAATTCACCCCTCCACTTT.